This paragraph covers one T cell receptor (beta chain) sequence. Some clones are missing from TCRdb's copy, which holds only in-frame ones; the method was immunoSEQ multiplex PCR. The sample includes nearly 400,000 clones, 75% to 90% of them seen just once. The data derive from a study of Ad26.COV2.S vaccination and SARS-CoV-2 variants. Across the study: Enrolled in COV1001, the donor was in the Ad26.COV2.S trial arm, which received the vaccine. The authors gave Ad26.COV2.S intramuscularly, either once or twice 56 days apart.

Treatment specified: about 20 received Ad26.COV2.S at low or high dose, single or two shots; roughly five received placebo; per-sample allocation not given. Collection of samples fell on day 63 after the first vaccine or placebo injection. As its vector, the vaccine had Ad26, which expressed Wuhan-strain SARS-CoV-2 spike. Trimming took off 0 bases at V and 0 bases at J, with 6 bases between the two ends. The CDR3 is made up of 15 amino acids. Germline CDR1 and CDR2: SGHVS and FNYEAQ. The TCR was taken from a person aged 18-65 years who received the Ad26.COV2.S COVID-19 vaccine or a placebo. This sequence joins TRBV7-6 and TRBJ2-1; D assignment may be TRBD1 or TRBD2 (5 bases each). The source material was peripheral blood, sampled in a trial of Ad26.COV2.S vaccine versus placebo. The CDR3 loop is CASSLAGRSYNEQFF. The CDR3 DNA reads as TGTGCCAGCAGCTTAGCGGGACGCTCCTACAATGAGCAGTTCTTC. The whole variable domain, remainder taken from reference TRBV7-6 and TRBJ2-1, is GAGVSQSPRYKVTKRGQDVALRCDPISGHVSLYWYRQALGQGPEFLTYFNYEAQQDKSGLPNDRFSAERPEGSISTLTIQRTEQRDSAMYRCASSLAGRSYNEQFFGPGTRLTVL.